This T cell receptor (beta chain) was sequenced for a study of prognosis after radiotherapy for stage I lung cancer. Background on the study: Some 14 of the patients presented with newly diagnosed primary stage I lung tumors; several had oligometastatic NSCLC following surgical resection of the primary tumor. Deemed medically inoperable were all patients with non-small cell lung cancer.

Two-round multiplex PCR on genomic DNA was the method by which TCR beta CDR3 was amplified. First-round PCR, the initial amplification, used primers specific to each TRBV and TRBJ gene. TCRdb analysed the multiplex PCR reads with MiXCR anew, one entry per CDR3 protein. The sample lists fewer than 40,000 distinct CDR3 sequences; about 33% were seen once. Concerning this clonotype: What it recognizes is unknown.

Study-wide results and caveats: There was no determination made of whether the expanded TCR clones were tumor-specific. Compared with a median of 10,088 beforehand, unique TCR clone counts dropped to 6,861 after stereotactic body radiation therapy.

Trimming stripped 3 bases from V and 0 bases from J, with 18 bases between. The CDR3 consists of 17 residues. The germline gives CDR1 MDHEN, CDR2 SYDVKM. The genes are TRBV28 and TRBJ2-7; D is undetermined. This receptor was taken from a donor over 45 with non-small cell lung cancer. Sample: PBMCs, taken before or after stereotactic body radiation therapy (not recorded which). Here the CDR3 reads CASSFVLWPMSSYEQYF. The CDR3 DNA follows: TGTGCCAGCAGTTTCGTATTATGGCCGATGAGCTCCTACGAGCAGTACTTC.